These T cell receptor beta chains were read from a single sample in a study of shared clonotypes between healthy human individuals. Sequenced by immunoSEQ multiplex PCR; TCRdb stores in-frame clones only, minus some. Of millions of clones listed, more than 85% are singletons. The sequenced sample was naive CD8+ T cells from PBMCs. The receptors stem from a man aged 18 to 29 in good health. Some clones in this sample may be carry-over from other donors' samples. The conserved cysteine and the conserved F or W are not part of the CDR3 here. Fields, in order: J gene, D gene, V gene, CDR3 protein. D genes are given only for firm matches.

>TRBJ1-1|TRBD1|TRBV15
ATSRWTGGGNTEAF
>TRBJ2-1|TRBD2|TRBV7-3
ASSLNSGSNNEQF
>TRBJ2-2|-|TRBV2
ASSEAGLLNTGELF
>TRBJ1-1|TRBD1|TRBV4-1
ASSQGTGWTEAF
>TRBJ1-1|-|TRBV30
AWSARTMNTEAF
>TRBJ2-3|-|TRBV7-6
ASSLNSGYGTDTQY
>TRBJ2-2|TRBD1|TRBV7-9
ASSPRTGVRTGELF
>TRBJ1-5|TRBD1|TRBV6-1
ASGGQGGNQPQH
>TRBJ2-7|-|TRBV30
AWSDLGSEQY
>TRBJ1-4|-|TRBV6-5
ASSYSRGNEKLF
>TRBJ1-2|-|TRBV7-9
ASSLLSLGGYT
>TRBJ2-7|-|TRBV7-9
ASSPGTATYEQY
>TRBJ2-5|TRBD1|TRBV25-1
ASRGRGQGPETQY
>TRBJ2-3|-|TRBV6-4
ASSDVSNSYTDTQY
>TRBJ2-5|-|TRBV7-3
ASSYFGGEETQY
>TRBJ2-1|-|TRBV19
ASRSGNYNEQF
>TRBJ2-7|-|TRBV27
AIGAYEQY
>TRBJ1-1|-|TRBV28
ASSPTGLEAF
>TRBJ2-3|-|TRBV6-4
ASSDSRDTQY
>TRBJ2-5|-|TRBV13
ASSLGGEGETQY
>TRBJ2-1|-|TRBV9
ASSPRLGLDNNNEQF
>TRBJ2-7|TRBD1|TRBV6-6
ASSYLHRDRLYEQY
>TRBJ2-5|TRBD2|TRBV7-3
ASSLTESGNQETQY